The text below deals with one T cell receptor (beta chain). What it binds is not known. This entry comes from a study of cytomegalovirus exposure and HLA in healthy donors. TCRdb's table, derived via immunoSEQ multiplex PCR, lists solely in-frame clones and lacks some. This sample has over 100,000 clones, with approximately 95% found just once. The donors were part of the validation cohort of 95 to 150 subjects. That cohort was separate from the first cohort, which comprised fewer than 800 subjects. General study results and limits: Rare TCR sequences predominated, though certain public TCRs were found in many donors. High specificity and sensitivity for cytomegalovirus status were reported for the classifier. Specificity for CMV antigens was confirmed in vitro for three of the CMV-associated chains.

What was sequenced was PBMCs. The TCR sequence derives from a woman under 30 in good health and CMV-seronegative.

The CDR3 spells CASSPQGHGETQYF. The CDR3 DNA is TGTGCCAGCAGTCCCCAGGGGCATGGAGAGACCCAGTACTTC. The V and J genes are TRBV6-1 and TRBJ2-5; D is perhaps TRBD1 (6 bases). The V end was cut by 5 bases, the J end by 4 bases, with 14 bases between. This CDR3 has 14 residues. From germline, CDR1 is MNHNS and CDR2 SASEGT.